What follows is one T cell receptor beta chain and its context. The germline V gene encodes CDR1 MGHDK and CDR2 SYGVNS. Trimming left V 2 bases short and J 2 bases short, with 8 bases between. There are 14 residues in the CDR3. Per the original methods: Estimated nucleated cell counts came from reference gene primer amplification. Assay used: immunoSEQ multiplex PCR; TCRdb lists only in-frame clones, some missing. D and trimming come from the DNA, and the V and J calls and clone size come from that table. The sample has about 81,000 clones, about 95% seen once. This sample is part of a study of blood T cell repertoires in COVID-19. On the study more broadly: Sites in the United States, Italy and Spain provided acute and convalescent COVID-19 samples. PBMCs, B-cell-depleted T cells, or T cells provided the cDNA or gDNA that made up the material.

The receptor was isolated from a human donor with active COVID-19. The donor label of this sample is uncertain. The chain couples TRBV25-1 to TRBJ2-3, with D unresolved. Sequences were obtained from peripheral blood. The CDR3 DNA sequence: TGTGCCAGCAGTGAAGTTAGCACCACAGATACGCAGTATTTT. Translating gives CASSEVSTTDTQYF.